The 30 T cell receptor beta chains presented below share a single source sample, sequenced in a study of cytomegalovirus exposure and HLA in healthy donors. The PCR was carried out with 60 Vbeta primers and 13 Jbeta primers. Repertoires were generated with immunoSEQ multiplex PCR, while TCRdb's copy carries only in-frame clones and drops some. In the table there are some 69,000 clones, roughly 70% of which are singletons. The source material was PBMCs. These receptor sequences come from a male donor in good health and CMV-seropositive.

The CDR3 reads CASSGPRDRGGGGYF. The CDR3 bases are TGTGCCAGCAGCGGTCCCCGTGACAGGGGGGGAGGAGGGTACTTC. This rearrangement joins TRBV13 to TRBJ2-7; 9 nucleotides match TRBD1. The CDR3 extends over 15 amino acids. Per the germline V gene, CDR1 is PRHDT and CDR2 is FYEKMQ (reference sequence). Trimming at V came to 5 bases and at J to 12 bases, leaving 17 bases not matched to a gene.

The gene calls are TRBV7-2 and TRBJ2-6; the match to TRBD1 covers 7 bases. CDR3 length: 16 amino acids. CDR1 and CDR2 from the germline V gene are SGHTA and FQGNSA. The V gene end was trimmed by 5 bases and the J gene end by 2 bases; junction bases not matched to a gene: 6. The CDR3, as DNA: TGTGCCAGCAGCCTACGACAGGGCGCTGGGGCCAACGTCCTGACTTTC. This sequence encodes CASSLRQGAGANVLTF.

The chain recombines TRBV4-2 with TRBJ1-1, with D tentatively TRBD1 (5 bases). The CDR3 runs to 15 residues. Germline loops: CDR1 LGHNA, CDR2 YNFKEQ. V lost 0 bases and J 4 bases, leaving 12 bases between the germline ends. CDR3 sequence: CASSQEPQGGTEAFF. The CDR3 bases are TGTGCCAGCAGCCAAGAACCCCAGGGTGGCACTGAAGCTTTCTTT.

As concerns this clone: Germline and junction disagree at one end, which may indicate a read error. The CDR3 is CASSYGSGLTTYGQYF. The CDR3 region has the DNA TGTGCCAGCAGTTACGGGTCAGGGCTTACCACCTACGGGCAGTACTTC. This chain joins TRBV6-5 and TRBJ2-7; D may be TRBD1 (5 bases). Germline lookup yields CDR1 MNHEY and CDR2 SVGAGI. The CDR3 sequence is 16 residues long.

The chain links TRBV18 to TRBJ1-1, with no clear D. The CDR3 totals 10 residues. V lost 8 bases, J lost 5 bases, and 6 bases lay in between. Germline V CDR1 and CDR2: KGHSH, LQKENI. CDR3 in DNA: TGTGCCAGCCGTTCGACTGAAGCTTTCTTT. It yields the protein CASRSTEAFF. Full variable domain (remainder filled in from reference TRBV18 and TRBJ1-1): NAGVMQNPRHLVRRRGQEARLRCSPMKGHSHVYWYRQLPEEGLKFMVYLQKENIIDESGMPKERFSAEFPKEGPSILRIQQVVRGDSAAYFCASRSTEAFFGQGTRLTVV.

The rearrangement links TRBV12-5 to TRBJ1-5; D remains ambiguous. V was trimmed by 4 bases and J by 9 bases, leaving 7 bases between them. The CDR3 contains 11 residues. Germline V gives CDR1 LGHNT, CDR2 FRNRAP. The CDR3 protein is CASGWEGPQHF. As DNA, the CDR3 is TGTGCTAGTGGTTGGGAGGGGCCCCAGCATTTT. Drawing the rest from reference TRBV12-5 and TRBJ1-5, the complete variable domain is DARVTQTPRHKVTEMGQEVTMRCQPILGHNTVFWYRQTMMQGLELLAYFRNRAPLDDSGMPKDRFSAEMPDATLATLKIQPSEPRDSAVYFCASGWEGPQHFGDGTRLSIL.

The chain's CDR3 is CASTRGSGSYEQYF. The CDR3, as DNA: TGTGCCAGCACCAGGGGTAGCGGGAGCTACGAGCAGTACTTC. The J gene is TRBJ2-7, the V gene TRBV6-1, with 9 nucleotides matching TRBD2. From germline, CDR1 is MNHNS and CDR2 SASEGT. The CDR3 extends over 14 amino acids. The V gene end was trimmed by 7 bases and the J gene end by 3 bases; junction bases not matched to a gene: 7.

The chain carries TRBV7-9 and TRBJ2-1; 8 nucleotides line up with TRBD1. CDR1 is SEHNR and CDR2 is FQNEAQ in the germline V gene (reference sequence). This CDR3 has 15 residues. V was pared by 5 bases and J by 2 bases, with 5 bases of the junction left unmatched. The CDR3 here is CASSIGQGPYNEQFF. DNA of the CDR3: TGTGCCAGCAGCATAGGACAGGGACCCTACAATGAGCAGTTCTTC.

This clone was seen once. The rearrangement joins TRBV27 to TRBJ2-7, with 11 bases fitting TRBD1. Germline lookup yields CDR1 MNHEY and CDR2 SMNVEV (reference sequence). The V and J ends lost 5 bases and 7 bases, in that order; junction bases with no gene match: 7. The length of the CDR3 is 14 residues. The CDR3 loop is CASSPGTGGREQYF. CDR3 bases: TGTGCCAGCAGTCCTGGGACAGGGGGACGGGAGCAGTACTTC.

The V call is TRBV9, the J call TRBJ2-1, with 8 bases that match TRBD2. Germline CDR1 reads SGDLS; CDR2 reads YYNGEE. The CDR3 is 15 residues long. Unmatched junction bases numbered 5, after V lost 4 bases and J lost 2 bases. For the CDR3, the DNA is TGTGCCAGCAGCCCCACTAGCGGCCCCTACAATGAGCAGTTCTTC. Its translation: CASSPTSGPYNEQFF. The full variable domain, its missing parts supplied by reference TRBV9 and TRBJ2-1, is DSGVTQTPKHLITATGQRVTLRCSPRSGDLSVYWYQQSLDQGLQFLIQYYNGEERAKGNILERFSAQQFPDLHSELNLSSLELGDSALYFCASSPTSGPYNEQFFGPGTRLTVL.

The chain recombines TRBV6-5 with TRBJ2-3; 14 bases agree with TRBD2. CDR1 and CDR2 from the germline V gene are MNHEY and SVGAGI. This CDR3 is built from 16 residues. Trimming removed 0 bases from V and 7 bases from J; junction bases left unmatched: 3. The CDR3 sequence is CASSYSTSGGAYTQYF. The CDR3 DNA sequence: TGTGCCAGCAGTTACTCGACTAGCGGGGGGGCTTATACGCAGTATTTT.

This chain connects TRBV7-2 to TRBJ1-5; tentative D call: TRBD1 (6 bases). CDR1 SGHTA and CDR2 FQGNSA come from the germline V gene. The CDR3 has 16 residues. V lost 2 bases to trimming and J lost 6 bases, with 17 bases between them. CDR3 nucleotides: TGTGCCAGCAGCTTACGTCAGGGGCAGGTAGCTCAGCCCCAGCATTTT. Its protein product is CASSLRQGQVAQPQHF.

This chain uses TRBV4-3 with TRBJ1-1; 8 bases fit TRBD1. Unmatched junction bases numbered 3, after V lost 3 bases and J lost 0 bases. CDR3 length equals 15 residues. Germline CDR1 is LGHNA and CDR2 is YSLEER. The CDR3 DNA follows: TGCGCCAGCAGCCATTCGGGACAGGTGAACACTGAAGCTTTCTTT. Its translation is CASSHSGQVNTEAFF.

This chain uses TRBV7-9 with TRBJ1-1; no firm D call. The germline gives CDR1 SEHNR, CDR2 FQNEAQ (reference sequence). V was cut by 4 bases and J by 7 bases, with 16 bases left in between. The CDR3 length is 14 residues. CDR3 sequence (DNA): TGTGCCAGCAGCTCGACAAGTCGGTCGAGTGAAGCTTTCTTT. This gives the protein CASSSTSRSSEAFF. The full variable domain, in which reference TRBV7-9 and TRBJ1-1 provide the parts outside the CDR3, is DTGVSQNPRHKITKRGQNVTFRCDPISEHNRLYWYRQTLGQGPEFLTYFQNEAQLEKSRLLSDRFSAERPKGSFSTLEIQRTEQGDSAMYLCASSSTSRSSEAFFGQGTRLTVV.

The CDR3 DNA sequence: TGCAGCGCGCAGAGGGGCGGGAGGGCCCGGGAGACCCAGTACTTC. As protein: CSAQRGGRARETQYF. V and J are TRBV29-1 and TRBJ2-5; 9 positions match TRBD2. The V gene end was trimmed by 7 bases and the J gene end by 5 bases; junction bases not matched to a gene: 14. Looked up from germline, CDR1 is SQVTM and CDR2 is ANQGSEA. The CDR3 consists of 15 residues.

The chain employs TRBV30 and TRBJ2-7, with TRBD1 matching 9 bases. CDR1 and CDR2 from the germline V gene are GTSNPN and SVGIG (reference sequence). V lost 5 bases and J lost 10; bases outside the gene matches: 9. This CDR3 comprises 12 residues. The CDR3 region is CAWRYTGGGQYF. The CDR3, as DNA: TGTGCCTGGCGATATACAGGGGGCGGTCAGTACTTC.

The CDR3 sequence: CASSLGGTYGYTF. The CDR3 DNA reads TGTGCCAGCAGCTTGGGGGGAACTTATGGCTACACCTTC. The J gene is TRBJ1-2, the V gene TRBV11-1; perhaps TRBD1 as D (5 bases). Trimming cost V 3 bases and J 5 bases, with 10 bases left between them. CDR3 length: 13 residues. The germline V gene encodes CDR1 SGHAT and CDR2 FQDESV (reference sequence). The whole variable domain, filled in from reference TRBV11-1 and TRBJ1-2, reads EAEVAQSPRYKITEKSQAVAFWCDPISGHATLYWYRQILGQGPELLVQFQDESVVDDSQLPKDRFSAERLKGVDSTLKIQPAELGDSAMYLCASSLGGTYGYTFGSGTRLTVV.

The table lists this clone with a few counts. The chain has TRBV7-8 and TRBJ2-7, with D possibly TRBD2 on 6 matching bases. This CDR3 contains 21 residues. The germline V gene encodes CDR1 SGHVS and CDR2 FQNEAQ. V was cut by 5 bases and J by 4 bases, with 36 bases left in between. CDR3 sequence: CASSPNHRGRGRPRDAYEQYF. The CDR3 bases are TGTGCCAGCAGCCCAAACCACCGGGGAAGAGGGAGGCCCAGGGACGCATACGAGCAGTACTTC.

In this sample, this clone turned up once. This CDR3 reads CASSIGSLQETQYF. As DNA, the CDR3 is TGTGCCAGTAGTATAGGGAGTCTTCAAGAGACCCAGTACTTC. J is TRBJ2-5 and V is TRBV19; D ambiguous. Per germline, CDR1 LNHDA and CDR2 SQIVND (reference sequence). The V gene lost 1 base and the J gene lost 2 bases, with 8 bases spanning the gap. The CDR3 is made up of 14 amino acids.

The chain joins TRBV18 to TRBJ2-1; D is perhaps TRBD2 (6 bases). The germline CDR1 and CDR2 sequences are KGHSH and LQKENI. This CDR3 contains 13 residues. Trimming removed 3 bases from V and 8 bases from J, with 11 bases in between. This chain's CDR3 is CASSPRPGDEQFF. The CDR3, as DNA: TGTGCCAGCTCACCCCGCCCGGGAGATGAGCAGTTCTTC.

The chain has TRBV28 and TRBJ2-3; D is perhaps TRBD1 (6 bases). The V end lost 9 bases, the J end lost 2 bases, and 12 bases lay between the germline ends. CDR1 MDHEN and CDR2 SYDVKM come from the germline V gene. There are 13 residues in the CDR3. For the CDR3, the DNA is TGTGCCAGTGGGGGCAGATACACAGATACGCAGTATTTT. This gives the protein CASGGRYTDTQYF.

This chain joins TRBV5-1 and TRBJ2-5; the match to TRBD1 covers 12 bases. This CDR3 is built from 17 residues. Looked up from germline, CDR1 is SGHRS and CDR2 is YFSETQ. After removal of 0 bases from V and 4 bases from J, the junction contained 7 bases not matched to a gene. CDR3 coding DNA: TGCGCCAGCAGCTTGGTTCCGGGACAGGGGGCTTTAGAGACCCAGTACTTC. Encoded protein: CASSLVPGQGALETQYF.

V is TRBV2 and J is TRBJ2-5, with D tentatively TRBD1 (6 bases). The CDR3 loop spans 14 amino acids. With 10 bases removed from V and 4 bases from J, the gap between germline ends came to 19 bases. CDR1 and CDR2 (germline): SNHLY, FYNNEI. The CDR3 protein is CATSGTTVGETQYF. CDR3 nucleotide sequence: TGTGCCACCTCCGGGACAACCGTGGGAGAGACCCAGTACTTC.

The chain carries TRBV27 and TRBJ2-7; 9 bases fit TRBD1. From germline, CDR1 is MNHEY and CDR2 SMNVEV (reference sequence). V lost 1 base and J lost 5; bases outside the gene matches: 6. This CDR3 is built from 15 residues. CDR3 bases: TGTGCCAGCAGTTTATTCGGGACAGGGCAAAACGAGCAGTACTTC. Its protein is CASSLFGTGQNEQYF.

The chain couples TRBV7-9 to TRBJ1-2, with no clear D. Germline V CDR1 and CDR2: SEHNR, FQNEAQ (reference sequence). V was cut by 5 bases and J by 8 bases, with 21 bases left in between. The CDR3 runs to 15 residues. CDR3 DNA sequence: TGTGCCAGCAGCCCGCCCTTTTTGGGCAGTCCGGGCTACACCTTC. It yields the protein CASSPPFLGSPGYTF.

The chain employs TRBV2 and TRBJ2-1; 10 bases agree with TRBD2. This CDR3 spans 15 amino acids. CDR1 SNHLY and CDR2 FYNNEI come from the germline V gene. Trimming at V came to 6 bases and at J to 5 bases, leaving 7 bases not matched to a gene. CDR3 in amino acids: CASRRTSGPNNEQFF. The CDR3 DNA is TGTGCCAGCAGAAGGACTAGCGGTCCCAACAATGAGCAGTTCTTC.

This clone rates as medium-sized (0.01 to 0.1%). The chain carries TRBV7-2 and TRBJ1-1; D uncertain. V dropped 7 bases and J dropped 3 bases, with 15 bases sitting between them. CDR3 length equals 14 residues. Germline loops: CDR1 SGHTA, CDR2 FQGNSA. The CDR3 coding sequence is TGTGCCAGCACCGAGGATTTTGGCGACACTGAAGCTTTCTTT. Encoded protein: CASTEDFGDTEAFF.

The chain links TRBV11-2 to TRBJ2-3; weak D call: TRBD1 (6 bases). Per the germline V gene, CDR1 is SGHAT and CDR2 is FQNNGV. The CDR3 runs 18 residues. V lost 3 bases, J lost 1 base, and 20 bases lay in between. The CDR3 protein is CASSLALGAAVRTDTQYF. The CDR3, as DNA: TGTGCCAGCAGCTTGGCCCTGGGGGCGGCGGTTCGCACAGATACGCAGTATTTT.

V and J are TRBV19 and TRBJ2-7, with 12 bases aligning to TRBD2. Per the germline V gene, CDR1 is LNHDA and CDR2 is SQIVND (reference sequence). V lost 4 bases, J lost 2 bases, and 9 bases stayed unmatched. CDR3 length: 17 amino acids. The CDR3 loop is CASSTQGLAGSPYEQYF. In DNA, the CDR3 is TGTGCCAGTAGTACGCAGGGACTAGCGGGCTCCCCCTACGAGCAGTACTTC.

The chain employs TRBV30 and TRBJ1-4, with D unresolved. Trimming left V 3 bases short and J 0 bases short, with 8 bases between. Germline V gene lookup returns CDR1 GTSNPN and CDR2 SVGIG (reference sequence). This CDR3 spans 14 amino acids. The chain's CDR3 is CAWSVGTTNEKLFF. The DNA of the CDR3 is TGTGCCTGGAGCGTCGGGACAACTAATGAAAAACTGTTTTTT.